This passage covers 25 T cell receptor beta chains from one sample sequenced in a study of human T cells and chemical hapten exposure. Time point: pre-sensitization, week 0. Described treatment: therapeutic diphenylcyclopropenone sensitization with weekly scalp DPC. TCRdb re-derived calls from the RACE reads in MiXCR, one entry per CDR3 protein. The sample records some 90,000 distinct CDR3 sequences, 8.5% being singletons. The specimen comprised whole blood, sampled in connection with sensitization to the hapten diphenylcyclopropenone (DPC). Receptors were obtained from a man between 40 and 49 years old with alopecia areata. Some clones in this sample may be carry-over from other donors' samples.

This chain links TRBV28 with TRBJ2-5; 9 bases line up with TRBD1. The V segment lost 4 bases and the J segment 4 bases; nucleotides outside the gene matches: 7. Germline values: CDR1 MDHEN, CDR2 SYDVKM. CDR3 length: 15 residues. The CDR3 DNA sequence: TGTGCCAGCAGTTCTCAAGACAGGGGGGGAGAGACCCAGTACTTC. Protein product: CASSSQDRGGETQYF. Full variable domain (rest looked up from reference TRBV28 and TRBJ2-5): DVKVTQSSRYLVKRTGEKVFLECVQDMDHENMFWYRQDPGLGLRLIYFSYDVKMKEKGDIPEGYSVSREKKERFSLILESASTNQTSMYLCASSSQDRGGETQYFGPGTRLLVL.

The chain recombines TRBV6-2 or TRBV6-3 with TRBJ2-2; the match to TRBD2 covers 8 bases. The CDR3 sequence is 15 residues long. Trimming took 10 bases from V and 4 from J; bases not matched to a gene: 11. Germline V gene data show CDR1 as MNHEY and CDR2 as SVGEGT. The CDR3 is CATISGAAGTGELFF. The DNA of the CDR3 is TGTGCCACCATTAGCGGGGCCGCGGGCACCGGGGAGCTGTTTTTT.

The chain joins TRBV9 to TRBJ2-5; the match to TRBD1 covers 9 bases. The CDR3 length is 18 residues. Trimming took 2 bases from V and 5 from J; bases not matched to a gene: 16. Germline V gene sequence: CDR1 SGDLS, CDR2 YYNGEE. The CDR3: CASSVTGTGYSDTETQYF. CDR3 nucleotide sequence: TGTGCCAGCAGCGTTACCGGGACAGGGTATTCCGATACGGAGACCCAGTACTTC.

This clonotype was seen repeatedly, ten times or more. The CDR3, as DNA: TGTGCCTGGAGGCCAGCAGGAGCGTCCTATGGCTACACCTTC. Translation gives CAWRPAGASYGYTF. The gene calls are TRBV30 and TRBJ1-2; D gene unclear. The V gene's germline CDR1 is GTSNPN and CDR2 SVGIG (reference sequence). CDR3 size: 14 residues. V was shortened by 3 bases and J by 4 bases, with 15 bases between the two germline ends. Filled out from reference TRBV30 and TRBJ1-2, the complete variable domain reads SQTIHQWPATLVQPVGSPLSLECTVEGTSNPNLYWYRQAAGRGLQLLFYSVGIGQISSEVPQNLSASRPQDRQFILSSKKLLLSDSGFYLCAWRPAGASYGYTFGSGTRLTVV.

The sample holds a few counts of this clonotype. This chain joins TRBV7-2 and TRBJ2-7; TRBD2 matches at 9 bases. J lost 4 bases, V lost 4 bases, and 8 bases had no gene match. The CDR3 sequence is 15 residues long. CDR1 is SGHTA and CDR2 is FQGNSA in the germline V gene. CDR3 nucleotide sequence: TGTGCCAGCAGCTCTTATGGTACTAGCGGGTACGAGCAGTACGTC. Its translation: CASSSYGTSGYEQYV.

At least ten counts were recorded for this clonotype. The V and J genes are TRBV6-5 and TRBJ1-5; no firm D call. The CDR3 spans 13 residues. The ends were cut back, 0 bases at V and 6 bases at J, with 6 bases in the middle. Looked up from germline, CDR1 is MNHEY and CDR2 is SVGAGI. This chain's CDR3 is CASSYSSGQPQHF. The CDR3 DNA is TGTGCCAGCAGTTACTCGTCCGGTCAGCCCCAGCATTTT.

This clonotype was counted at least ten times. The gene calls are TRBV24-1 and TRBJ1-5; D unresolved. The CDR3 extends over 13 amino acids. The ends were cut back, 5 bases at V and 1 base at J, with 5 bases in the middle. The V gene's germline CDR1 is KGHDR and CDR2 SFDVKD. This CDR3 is CATSADSNQPQHF. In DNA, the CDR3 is TGTGCCACCAGTGCCGACAGCAATCAGCCCCAGCATTTT.

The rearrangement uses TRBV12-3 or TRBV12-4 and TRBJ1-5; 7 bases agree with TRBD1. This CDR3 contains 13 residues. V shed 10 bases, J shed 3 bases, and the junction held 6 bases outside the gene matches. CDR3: CAIGQVDNQPQHF. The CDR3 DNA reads TGTGCCATCGGACAGGTCGACAATCAGCCCCAGCATTTT.

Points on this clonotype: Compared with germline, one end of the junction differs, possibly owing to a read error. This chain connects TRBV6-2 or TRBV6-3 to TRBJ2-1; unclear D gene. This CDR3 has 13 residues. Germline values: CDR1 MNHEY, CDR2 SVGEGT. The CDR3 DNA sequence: TGTGCCAGCAGTGGGGTAGGGTTGAATGAGCAGTCCTTC. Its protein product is CASSGVGLNEQSF.

The CDR3 reads CASSLAHPTDTQYF. The CDR3 DNA sequence: TGTGCCAGCAGTTTAGCCCACCCCACAGATACGCAGTATTTT. The chain links TRBV12-3 or TRBV12-4 to TRBJ2-3; no firm D call. Trimming removed 0 bases at V and 2 bases at J, with 6 bases between. The CDR3 runs to 14 residues.

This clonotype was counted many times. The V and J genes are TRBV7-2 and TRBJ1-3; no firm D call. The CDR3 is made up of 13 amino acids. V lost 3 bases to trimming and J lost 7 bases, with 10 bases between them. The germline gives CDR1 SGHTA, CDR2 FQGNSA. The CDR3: CASSFPIGNTIYF. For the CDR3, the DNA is TGTGCCAGCAGCTTTCCGATAGGGAACACCATATATTTT.

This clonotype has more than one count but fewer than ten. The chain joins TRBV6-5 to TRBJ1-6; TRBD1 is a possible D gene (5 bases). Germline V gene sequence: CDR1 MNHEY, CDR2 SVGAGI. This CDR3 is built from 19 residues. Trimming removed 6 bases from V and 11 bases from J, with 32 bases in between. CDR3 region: CASRGSTTAGSASFAPLHF. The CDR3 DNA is TGTGCCAGCAGGGGGTCCACGACAGCAGGTTCGGCATCATTTGCACCCCTCCACTTT.

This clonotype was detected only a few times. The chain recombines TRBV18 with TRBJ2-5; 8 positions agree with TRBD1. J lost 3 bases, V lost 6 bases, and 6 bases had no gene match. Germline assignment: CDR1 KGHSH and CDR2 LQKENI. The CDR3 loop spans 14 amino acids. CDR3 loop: CASSVNRGEETQYF. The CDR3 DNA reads TGTGCCAGCTCCGTCAACAGGGGGGAAGAGACCCAGTACTTC.

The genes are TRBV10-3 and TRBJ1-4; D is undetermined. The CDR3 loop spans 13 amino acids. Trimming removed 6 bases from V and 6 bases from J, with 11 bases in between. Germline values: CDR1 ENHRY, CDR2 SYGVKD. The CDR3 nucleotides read TGTGCCATCAGGAGCGTCGGGGATGAAAAACTGTTTTTT. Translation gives CAIRSVGDEKLFF.

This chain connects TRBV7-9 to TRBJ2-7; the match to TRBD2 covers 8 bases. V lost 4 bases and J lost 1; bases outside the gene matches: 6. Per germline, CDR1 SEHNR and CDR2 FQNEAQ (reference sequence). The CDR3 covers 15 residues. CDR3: CASSSAGGESYEQYV. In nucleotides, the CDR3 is TGTGCCAGCAGCTCGGCGGGGGGAGAATCCTACGAGCAGTACGTC.

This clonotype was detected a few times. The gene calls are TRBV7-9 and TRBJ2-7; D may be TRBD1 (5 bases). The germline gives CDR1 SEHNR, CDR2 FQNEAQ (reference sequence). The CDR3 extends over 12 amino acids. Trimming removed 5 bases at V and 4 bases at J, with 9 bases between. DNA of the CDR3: TGTGCCAGCAGCACGGACACTTACGAGCAGTACTTC. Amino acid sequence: CASSTDTYEQYF.

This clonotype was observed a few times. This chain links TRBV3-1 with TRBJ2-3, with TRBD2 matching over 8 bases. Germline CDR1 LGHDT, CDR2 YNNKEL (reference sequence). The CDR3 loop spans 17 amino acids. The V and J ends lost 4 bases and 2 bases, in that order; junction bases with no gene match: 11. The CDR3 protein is CASSPAWGAGVTDTQYF. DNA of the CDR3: TGTGCCAGCAGCCCTGCTTGGGGAGCGGGAGTCACAGATACGCAGTATTTT.

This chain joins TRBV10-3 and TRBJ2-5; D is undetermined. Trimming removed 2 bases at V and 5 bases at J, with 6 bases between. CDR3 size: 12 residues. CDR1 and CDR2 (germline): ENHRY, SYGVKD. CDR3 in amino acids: CAISETRETQYF. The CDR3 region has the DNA TGTGCCATCAGTGAGACGAGGGAGACCCAGTACTTC.

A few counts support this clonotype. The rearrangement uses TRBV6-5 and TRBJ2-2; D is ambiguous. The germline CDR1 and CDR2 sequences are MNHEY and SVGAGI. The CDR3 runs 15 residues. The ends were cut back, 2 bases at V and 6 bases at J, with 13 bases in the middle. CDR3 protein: CASSYGDPRSGELFF. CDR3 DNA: TGTGCCAGCAGTTACGGTGACCCGCGGTCCGGGGAGCTGTTTTTT.

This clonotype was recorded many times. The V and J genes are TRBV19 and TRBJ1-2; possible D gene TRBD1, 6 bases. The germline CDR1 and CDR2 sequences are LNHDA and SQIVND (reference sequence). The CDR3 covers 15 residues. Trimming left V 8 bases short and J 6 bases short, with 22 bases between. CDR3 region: CASDNWTVRGDGYTF. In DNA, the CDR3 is TGTGCCAGTGATAATTGGACAGTTCGCGGCGATGGCTACACCTTC.

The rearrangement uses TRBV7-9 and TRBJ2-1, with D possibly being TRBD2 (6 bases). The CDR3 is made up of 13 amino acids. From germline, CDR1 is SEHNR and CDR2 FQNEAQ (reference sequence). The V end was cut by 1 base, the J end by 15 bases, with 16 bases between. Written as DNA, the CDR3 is TGTGCCAGCAGCTTAGGAGTGGCGGAGGGATGGTTCTTC. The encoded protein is CASSLGVAEGWFF.

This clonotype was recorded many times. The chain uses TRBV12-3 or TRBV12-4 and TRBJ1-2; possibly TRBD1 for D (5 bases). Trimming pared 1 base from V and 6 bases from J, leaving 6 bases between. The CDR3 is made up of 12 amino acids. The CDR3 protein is CASSLGGNGYTF. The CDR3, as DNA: TGTGCCAGCAGTTTAGGGGGGAATGGCTACACCTTC.

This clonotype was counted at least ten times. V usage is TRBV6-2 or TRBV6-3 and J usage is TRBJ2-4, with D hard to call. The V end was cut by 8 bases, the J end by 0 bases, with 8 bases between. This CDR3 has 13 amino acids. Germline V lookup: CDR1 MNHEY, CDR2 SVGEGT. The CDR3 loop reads CASAGVAKNIQYF. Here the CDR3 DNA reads TGTGCCAGCGCAGGAGTAGCCAAAAACATTCAGTACTTC.

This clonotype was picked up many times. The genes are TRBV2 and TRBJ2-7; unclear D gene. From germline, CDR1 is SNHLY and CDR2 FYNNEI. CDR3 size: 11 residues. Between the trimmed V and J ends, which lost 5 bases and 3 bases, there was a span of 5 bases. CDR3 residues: CASSPNYEQYF. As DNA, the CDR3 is TGTGCCAGCAGTCCTAACTACGAGCAGTACTTC.

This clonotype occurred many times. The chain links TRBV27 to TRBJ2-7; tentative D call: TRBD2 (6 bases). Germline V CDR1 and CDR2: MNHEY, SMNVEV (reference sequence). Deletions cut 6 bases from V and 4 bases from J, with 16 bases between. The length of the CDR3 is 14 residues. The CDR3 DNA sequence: TGTGCCAGCAGGAAGGGACCCGGAGGGTACGAGCAGTACTTC. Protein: CASRKGPGGYEQYF.